This T cell receptor beta chain originates from a study of T cell changes during pregnancy in multiple sclerosis. The germline V gene encodes CDR1 SNHLY and CDR2 FYNNEI. The CDR3 contains 14 residues. V shed 9 bases, J shed 0 bases, and the junction held 4 bases outside the gene matches. Repertoires were generated with immunoSEQ multiplex PCR, while TCRdb's copy carries only in-frame clones and drops some. The sample consists of about 59,000 clones, 80% to 90% of them appearing once. Here the sequenced sample was peripheral blood, taken in the first trimester of pregnancy. This TCR derives from a female donor in good health, enrolled as a control in a pregnancy study. The V and J genes are TRBV2 and TRBJ2-2; 7 bases are shared with TRBD2. CDR3 nucleotide sequence: TGTGCCAGGCGCGGGAGAACGAACACCGGGGAGCTGTTTTTT. It encodes CARRGRTNTGELFF.